Shown below are 10 T cell receptor beta chains from a single sample sequenced in a study of brain T cells in children with intractable seizures. Using immunoSEQ multiplex PCR, the repertoire was profiled, and TCRdb retains in-frame clones only, with some absent. The sample consists of 300,000 to 400,000 clones, roughly 92% of them appearing once. Time point defined: blood from clinic visit 5 months post-surgery; TSC patient then seizure free. The material sequenced was peripheral blood, taken roughly 5 months after surgery. These receptors originate from a boy less than two years old with tuberous sclerosis and intractable seizures.

V gene TRBV11-3 combines with J gene TRBJ1-1; a weak D match, TRBD1 (5 bases). Looked up from germline, CDR1 is SGHNT and CDR2 is YENEEA. V lost 2 bases and J 5 bases, leaving 9 bases between the germline ends. The length of the CDR3 is 13 residues. In DNA form, the CDR3 reads TGTGCCAGCAGCTTAACAGGCCTGACTGAAGCTTTCTTT. Its protein is CASSLTGLTEAFF.

The chain couples TRBV7-9 to TRBJ2-2, with TRBD1 matching 9 bases. The CDR3 sequence is 16 residues long. The V gene's germline CDR1 is SEHNR and CDR2 FQNEAQ (reference sequence). The V gene end was trimmed by 4 bases and the J gene end by 2 bases; junction bases not matched to a gene: 5. CDR3 sequence: CASSSQGQGNTGELFF. In DNA, the CDR3 is TGTGCCAGCAGCTCCCAGGGACAGGGTAACACCGGGGAGCTGTTTTTT.

The rearrangement uses TRBV15 and TRBJ2-2; no clear D gene. The V gene's germline CDR1 is LNHNV and CDR2 YYDKDF (reference sequence). The ends were cut back, 1 base at V and 3 bases at J, with 3 bases in the middle. The CDR3 totals 13 residues. The CDR3 DNA is TGTGCCACCAGCAGAGGCTACACCGGGGAGCTGTTTTTT. It specifies CATSRGYTGELFF.

The J gene is TRBJ2-7, the V gene TRBV6-1; D ambiguous. Germline V gene data show CDR1 as MNHNS and CDR2 as SASEGT. The CDR3 loop spans 15 amino acids. Trimming removed 2 bases from V and 3 bases from J, with 14 bases in between. The CDR3 coding sequence is TGTGCCAGCAGTGAAAATGTCGGTAGAGGCTACGAGCAGTACTTC. As protein: CASSENVGRGYEQYF.

The J gene is TRBJ2-7, the V gene TRBV4-1, with 7 positions matching TRBD2. The CDR3 sequence is 15 residues long. CDR1 is MGHRA and CDR2 is YSYEKL in the germline V gene. The trim removed 2 bases at V and 4 bases at J, leaving 8 bases unmatched. CDR3: CASSQQGAGDYEQYF. CDR3 coding DNA: TGCGCCAGCAGCCAACAGGGTGCGGGAGATTACGAGCAGTACTTC.

The J gene is TRBJ2-6, the V gene TRBV30, with D possibly TRBD2 on 5 matching bases. V lost 2 bases to trimming and J lost 9 bases, with 17 bases between them. The CDR3 runs to 15 residues. The germline V gene encodes CDR1 GTSNPN and CDR2 SVGIG (reference sequence). The CDR3 reads CAWSRGPPVGNVLTF. The CDR3 DNA reads TGTGCCTGGAGTCGCGGGCCCCCGGTGGGCAACGTCCTGACTTTC.

CDR3: CASSFGGPDTQYF. CDR3 DNA: TGCGCCAGCAGCTTCGGAGGGCCAGATACGCAGTATTTT. The gene calls are TRBV5-1 and TRBJ2-3; a weak D match, TRBD2 (6 bases). CDR1 is SGHRS, CDR2 YFSETQ, per germline. Trimming cost V 2 bases and J 4 bases, with 8 bases left between them. CDR3 size: 13 residues.

The chain joins TRBV11-3 to TRBJ2-7, with D possibly matching TRBD2 (5 bases). CDR3 length equals 14 residues. The V end lost 5 bases, the J end lost 0 bases, and 11 bases lay between the germline ends. The germline V gene encodes CDR1 SGHNT and CDR2 YENEEA. The chain's CDR3 is CASSPTSSSYEQYF. CDR3 DNA sequence: TGTGCCAGCAGCCCTACTAGTTCCTCCTACGAGCAGTACTTC.

The chain recombines TRBV4-1 with TRBJ2-7; TRBD1 is a possible D gene (5 bases). Germline CDR1 is MGHRA and CDR2 is YSYEKL. CDR3 length equals 16 residues. Deletions cut 0 bases from V and 0 bases from J, with 12 bases between. The CDR3 sequence is CASSQDLDTFSYEQYF. DNA of the CDR3: TGCGCCAGCAGCCAAGATCTGGACACTTTCTCCTACGAGCAGTACTTC.

This chain joins TRBV6-1 and TRBJ2-7; 8 positions agree with TRBD1. This CDR3 has 16 residues. Germline CDR1 reads MNHNS; CDR2 reads SASEGT. V shed 4 bases and J 6 bases; nucleotides not matched to a gene: 14. The CDR3 is CASSVGGQVNLGEQYF. For the CDR3, the DNA is TGTGCCAGCAGTGTAGGGGGACAGGTAAATCTGGGCGAGCAGTACTTC.